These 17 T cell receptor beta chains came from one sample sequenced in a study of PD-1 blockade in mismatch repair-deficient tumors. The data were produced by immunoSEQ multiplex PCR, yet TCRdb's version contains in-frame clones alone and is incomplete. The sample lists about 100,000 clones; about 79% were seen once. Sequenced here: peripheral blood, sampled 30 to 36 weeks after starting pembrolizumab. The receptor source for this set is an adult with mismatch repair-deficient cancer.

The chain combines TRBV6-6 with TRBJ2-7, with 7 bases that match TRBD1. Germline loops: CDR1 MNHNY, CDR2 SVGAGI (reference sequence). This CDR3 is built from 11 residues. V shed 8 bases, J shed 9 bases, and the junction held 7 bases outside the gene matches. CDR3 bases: TGTGCCAGCGGAAAACAGGGGCTGCAGTACTTC. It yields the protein CASGKQGLQYF.

CDR3 loop: CASSLGLSAGELFF. CDR3 DNA: TGTGCCAGCAGCTTAGGACTCTCTGCCGGGGAGCTGTTTTTT. The genes are TRBV11-1 and TRBJ2-2, with D hard to call. This CDR3 has 14 amino acids. Trimming stripped 1 base from V and 6 bases from J, with 9 bases between. The germline gives CDR1 SGHAT, CDR2 FQDESV (reference sequence).

CDR3 in DNA: TGTGCCAGCAGCTTCCCAACAGGGACTTATGGCTACACCTTC. This translates into CASSFPTGTYGYTF. This chain connects TRBV11-3 to TRBJ1-2, with D tentatively TRBD1 (6 bases). Trimming pared 3 bases from V and 5 bases from J, leaving 13 bases between. This CDR3 is built from 14 residues. Germline CDR1 and CDR2: SGHNT and YENEEA.

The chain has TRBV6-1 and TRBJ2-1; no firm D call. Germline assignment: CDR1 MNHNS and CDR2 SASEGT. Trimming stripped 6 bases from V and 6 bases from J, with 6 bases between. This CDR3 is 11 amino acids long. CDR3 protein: CASSPSNEQFF. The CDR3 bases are TGTGCCAGCAGCCCTAGCAATGAGCAGTTCTTC.

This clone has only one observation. CDR3 protein: CASRSGTGGYEQYF. CDR3 nucleotide sequence: TGCGCCAGCAGGTCCGGGACAGGGGGCTACGAGCAGTACTTC. J is TRBJ2-7 and V is TRBV5-1; 11 bases are a match to TRBD1. Germline values: CDR1 SGHRS, CDR2 YFSETQ. The V segment lost 5 bases and the J segment 3 bases; nucleotides outside the gene matches: 4. The CDR3 has 14 residues.

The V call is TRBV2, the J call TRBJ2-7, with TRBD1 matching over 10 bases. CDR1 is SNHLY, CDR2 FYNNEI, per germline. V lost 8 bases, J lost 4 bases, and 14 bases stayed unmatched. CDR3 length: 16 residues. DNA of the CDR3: TGTGCCAGCTCAGAATCCGCCGGGACAGGGGCGTACGAGCAGTACTTC. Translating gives CASSESAGTGAYEQYF. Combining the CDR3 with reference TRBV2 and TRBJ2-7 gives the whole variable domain EPEVTQTPSHQVTQMGQEVILRCVPISNHLYFYWYRQILGQKVEFLVSFYNNEISEKSEIFDDQFSVERPDGSNFTLKIRSTKLEDSAMYFCASSESAGTGAYEQYFGPGTRLTVT.

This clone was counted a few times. The CDR3 region is CASSVWGSGNTIYF. DNA of the CDR3: TGTGCCAGCAGCGTGTGGGGCTCTGGAAACACCATATATTTT. The chain joins TRBV9 to TRBJ1-3; unclear D gene. CDR3 size: 14 residues. V was pared by 2 bases and J by 0 bases, with 6 bases between. From germline, CDR1 is SGDLS and CDR2 YYNGEE.

CDR3 amino acids: CAISEAPGQGAYEQYF. As DNA, the CDR3 is TGTGCCATCAGTGAAGCTCCCGGACAGGGGGCCTACGAGCAGTACTTC. The genes are TRBV10-3 and TRBJ2-7; 10 positions agree with TRBD1. The CDR3 sequence is 16 residues long. After removal of 3 bases from V and 2 bases from J, the junction contained 7 bases not matched to a gene. The germline V gene encodes CDR1 ENHRY and CDR2 SYGVKD.

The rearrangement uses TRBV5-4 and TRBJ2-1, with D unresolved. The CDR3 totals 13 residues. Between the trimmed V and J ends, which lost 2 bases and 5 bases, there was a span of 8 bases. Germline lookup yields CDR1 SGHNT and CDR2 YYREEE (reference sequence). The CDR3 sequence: CASSLRLDNEQFF. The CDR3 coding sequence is TGTGCCAGCAGCTTAAGACTTGACAATGAGCAGTTCTTC.

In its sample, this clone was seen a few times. The CDR3 DNA reads TGTGCCAGCAGTGCCGGGACAGGGGCGTACGAGCAGTACTTC. It translates to CASSAGTGAYEQYF. The chain combines TRBV27 with TRBJ2-7; 10 nucleotides align to TRBD1. The CDR3 extends over 14 amino acids. V lost 5 bases to trimming and J lost 4 bases; unmatched junction nucleotides: 5. The V gene's germline CDR1 is MNHEY and CDR2 SMNVEV (reference sequence).

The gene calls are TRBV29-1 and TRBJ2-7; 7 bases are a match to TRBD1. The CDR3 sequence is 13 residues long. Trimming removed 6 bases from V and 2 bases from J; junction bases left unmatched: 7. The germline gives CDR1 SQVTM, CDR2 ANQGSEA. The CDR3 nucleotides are TGCAGCGTACAAAGGACAGGCGCCTACGAGCAGTACTTC. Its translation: CSVQRTGAYEQYF.

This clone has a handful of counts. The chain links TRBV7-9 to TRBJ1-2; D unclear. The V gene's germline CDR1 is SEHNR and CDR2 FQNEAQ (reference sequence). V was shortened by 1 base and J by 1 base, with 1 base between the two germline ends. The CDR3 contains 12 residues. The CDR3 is CASSLVNYGYTF. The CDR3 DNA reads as TGTGCCAGCAGCTTAGTTAACTATGGCTACACCTTC.

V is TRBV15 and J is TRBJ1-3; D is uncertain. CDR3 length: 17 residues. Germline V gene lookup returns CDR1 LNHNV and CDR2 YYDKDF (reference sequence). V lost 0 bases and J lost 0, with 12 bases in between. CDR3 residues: CATSREGRAASGNTIYF. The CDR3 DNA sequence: TGTGCCACCAGCAGAGAGGGTAGGGCGGCCTCTGGAAACACCATATATTTT.

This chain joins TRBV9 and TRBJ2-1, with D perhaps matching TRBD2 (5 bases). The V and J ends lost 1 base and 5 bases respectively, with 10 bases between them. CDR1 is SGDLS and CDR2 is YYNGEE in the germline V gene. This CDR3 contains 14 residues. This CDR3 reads CASSVSADNNEQFF. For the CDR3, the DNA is TGTGCCAGCAGCGTATCAGCGGATAACAATGAGCAGTTCTTC.

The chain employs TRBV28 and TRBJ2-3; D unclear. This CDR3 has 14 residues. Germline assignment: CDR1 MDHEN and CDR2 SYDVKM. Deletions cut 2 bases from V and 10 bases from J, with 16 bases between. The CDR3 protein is CASSLTRIGSAQYF. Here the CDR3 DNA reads TGTGCCAGCAGTTTAACCCGGATCGGCTCGGCGCAGTATTTT.

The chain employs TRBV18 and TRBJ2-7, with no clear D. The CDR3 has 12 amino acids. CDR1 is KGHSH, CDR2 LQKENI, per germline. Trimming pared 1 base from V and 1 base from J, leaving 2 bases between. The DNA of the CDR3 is TGTGCCAGCTCACCACTTTCCTACGAGCAGTACTTC. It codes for CASSPLSYEQYF.

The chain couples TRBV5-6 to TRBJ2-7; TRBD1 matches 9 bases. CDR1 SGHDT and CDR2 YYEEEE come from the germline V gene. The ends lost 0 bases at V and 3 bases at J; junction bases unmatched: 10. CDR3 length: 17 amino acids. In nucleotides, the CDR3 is TGTGCCAGCAGCTTGGCCCCGAGGACAGGGGCCTTCTACGAGCAGTACTTC. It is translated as CASSLAPRTGAFYEQYF.